The 25 T cell receptor beta chains presented below share a single source sample, sequenced in a study of T cells in Graves' hyperthyroidism and ophthalmopathy. RNA transcripts yielded amplified TCR beta CDR3 regions. The HTBI primer set drove a first-round RT-PCR of the TCR CDR3. One entry per CDR3 protein results from TCRdb running MiXCR on the multiplex PCR reads. The profile shows approximately 590,000 distinct CDR3 sequences, about 43% of them singletons. The sequenced sample was peripheral blood or thyroid tissue (not recorded which). The receptors were sampled from a woman aged 18 to 35 with Graves' hyperthyroidism.

This chain uses TRBV2 with TRBJ1-6; the D gene is possibly TRBD1 (5 bases). V was cut by 6 bases and J by 7 bases, with 13 bases left in between. In germline, CDR1 is SNHLY, CDR2 FYNNEI. CDR3 size: 14 residues. The CDR3, as DNA: TGTGCCAGCAGCTGGGGGGGAAGGAATTCACCCCTCCACTTT. Translated: CASSWGGRNSPLHF.

The chain has TRBV29-1 and TRBJ1-1; the match to TRBD1 covers 9 bases. CDR1 is SQVTM, CDR2 ANQGSEA, per germline. Trimming took 8 bases from V and 6 from J; bases not matched to a gene: 4. The CDR3 is made up of 11 amino acids. The CDR3 protein is CSLQGAAEAFF. In nucleotides, the CDR3 is TGCAGCTTACAGGGGGCGGCTGAAGCTTTCTTT.

To note about this clonotype: At one end, the junction sequence differs from germline, possibly due to a read error. The chain couples TRBV24-1 to TRBJ2-2; the D gene is possibly TRBD1 (8 bases). The germline CDR1 and CDR2 sequences are KGHDR and SFDVKD. The length of the CDR3 is 15 residues. CDR3 sequence reads: CTTSSGGTGTGELFF. CDR3 nucleotides: TGTACCACCAGTTCCGGGGGGACAGGCACCGGGGAGCTGTTTTTT.

To note about this clonotype: A much larger clonotype is one base distant, so this may be a read error. A read error is likely, as this CDR3 ends without the conserved phenylalanine or tryptophan. The CDR3 DNA reads as TGTGCCTTAACGACAGCCACCTACGAGCAGTACCTC. It translates to CALTTATYEQYL. This rearrangement joins TRBV2 to TRBJ2-7; weak D call: TRBD1 (5 bases). From germline, CDR1 is SNHLY and CDR2 FYNNEI. CDR3 size: 12 residues. V shed 11 bases and J shed 2 bases, with 13 bases lying between them.

This clonotype appeared many times. V and J are TRBV2 and TRBJ1-5; tentatively, D is TRBD1 (6 bases). V was pared by 11 bases and J by 6 bases, with 14 bases between. The CDR3 length is 12 residues. Germline CDR1 SNHLY, CDR2 FYNNEI. CDR3 sequence: CAGGAGGQPQHF. In DNA form, the CDR3 reads TGTGCCGGGGGCGCTGGGGGTCAGCCCCAGCATTTT.

In its sample, this clonotype was seen a few times. The chain is built from TRBV7-6 and TRBJ1-6, with no clear D. This CDR3 comprises 16 residues. Germline V gene data show CDR1 as SGHVS and CDR2 as FNYEAQ. Trimming took 0 bases from V and 9 from J, leaving 15 bases between them. CDR3 sequence (DNA): TGTGCCAGCAGCTTAGCCTCCGGTCGCGACGGTTCACCCCTCCACTTT. Amino acid sequence: CASSLASGRDGSPLHF.

The chain couples TRBV6-5 to TRBJ1-4, with 7 bases identical to TRBD1. Germline V lookup: CDR1 MNHEY, CDR2 SVGAGI. Trimming at V came to 2 bases and at J to 8 bases, leaving 8 bases not matched to a gene. This CDR3 region has 15 residues. CDR3 bases: TGTGCCAGCAGTTACCTAGACAGGGTTCACGAAAAACTGTTTTTT. Translation gives CASSYLDRVHEKLFF.

The chain joins TRBV9 to TRBJ2-7, with 8 bases matching TRBD1. Trimming cost V 1 base and J 6 bases; bases outside gene matches: 3. The length of the CDR3 is 13 residues. Germline CDR1 and CDR2: SGDLS and YYNGEE. Here the CDR3 DNA reads TGTGCCAGCAGCGTAAGGCAGGGGGCCGAGCAGTACTTC. Protein sequence: CASSVRQGAEQYF.

The chain recombines TRBV29-1 with TRBJ1-2; D is ambiguous. V was shortened by 2 bases and J by 4 bases, with 17 bases between the two germline ends. CDR3 size: 15 residues. Germline V gene data show CDR1 as SQVTM and CDR2 as ANQGSEA. This CDR3 reads CSVERDGGQAYGYTF. For the CDR3, the DNA is TGCAGCGTTGAACGTGACGGCGGTCAGGCCTATGGCTACACCTTC.

Worth noting for this clonotype: Since no conserved phenylalanine or tryptophan closes the CDR3, a read error is the likely cause. The chain employs TRBV19 and TRBJ2-7; D tentatively fits TRBD1 or TRBD2 (5 bases each). CDR1 is LNHDA, CDR2 SQIVND, per germline (reference sequence). The V end lost 6 bases, the J end lost 6 bases, and 18 bases lay between the germline ends. The CDR3 totals 14 residues. The CDR3 DNA reads as TGTGCCAGTAGACCCCTCGGGGCAGGGACCGAGCAGTACCTC. Translating gives CASRPLGAGTEQYL.

This clonotype was detected once. The chain is built from TRBV7-9 and TRBJ2-3; weak D call: TRBD2 (5 bases). Germline V gives CDR1 SEHNR, CDR2 FQNEAQ (reference sequence). Between the trimmed V and J ends, which lost 5 bases and 8 bases, there was a span of 14 bases. This CDR3 is 13 amino acids long. The CDR3 nucleotides read TGTGCCAGCAGCCAAGACCCGGCGGGTACGCAGTATTTT. Translating gives CASSQDPAGTQYF.

Only a few counts were recorded for this clonotype. V is TRBV7-8 and J is TRBJ2-5, with 7 bases matching TRBD2. The CDR3 loop spans 14 amino acids. With 6 bases clipped from V and 3 bases from J, the junction kept 7 bases outside the gene matches. Germline V CDR1 and CDR2: SGHVS, FQNEAQ. The CDR3 loop is CASSSLAEEETQYF. The CDR3 DNA is TGTGCCAGCAGTTCCCTAGCGGAGGAAGAGACCCAGTACTTC.

This clonotype was seen ten or more times. The chain carries TRBV29-1 and TRBJ1-2; TRBD1 agrees at 7 bases. This CDR3 is built from 13 residues. The junction had 12 bases not matched to a gene; V was cut back by 6 bases and J by 8 bases. Germline V gene sequence: CDR1 SQVTM, CDR2 ANQGSEA. The chain's CDR3 is CSVARGQTSGYTF. In DNA form, the CDR3 reads TGCAGCGTAGCGAGGGGACAGACGTCGGGCTACACCTTC.

The J gene is TRBJ2-5, the V gene TRBV20-1, with D possibly being TRBD2 (5 bases). The CDR3 totals 11 residues. V lost 1 base and J 5 bases, leaving 5 bases between the germline ends. Germline loops: CDR1 DFQATT, CDR2 SNEGSKA (reference sequence). The CDR3 DNA reads TGCAGTGCTAGAGCGGGGGAGACCCAGTACTTC. This encodes CSARAGETQYF.

The rearrangement links TRBV7-2 to TRBJ1-5, with 9 positions matching TRBD1. Germline V CDR1 and CDR2: SGHTA, FQGNSA. With 5 bases clipped from V and 6 bases from J, the junction kept 20 bases outside the gene matches. This CDR3 has 19 amino acids. CDR3 nucleotides: TGTGCCAGCAGCCAAGACTCGGGCGGGGACAGGGAGGTGAGTCAGCCCCAGCATTTT. Its translation: CASSQDSGGDREVSQPQHF.

This chain uses TRBV7-2 with TRBJ2-7; possibly TRBD1 or TRBD2 for D (5 bases each). This CDR3 comprises 14 residues. Germline-derived CDR1 and CDR2 are SGHTA and FQGNSA. Trimming removed 4 bases from V and 3 bases from J, with 13 bases in between. The CDR3 loop is CASSWGRGNYEQYF. CDR3 DNA sequence: TGTGCCAGCAGCTGGGGACGGGGCAACTACGAGCAGTACTTC.

This clonotype occurred a few times. J is TRBJ2-5 and V is TRBV9; TRBD1 matches 8 bases. CDR1 and CDR2 (germline): SGDLS, YYNGEE. The CDR3 covers 16 residues. V shed 2 bases and J 5 bases; nucleotides not matched to a gene: 11. The CDR3 sequence is CASSVTGGRIQETQYF. CDR3 nucleotide sequence: TGTGCCAGCAGCGTCACAGGGGGAAGGATTCAGGAGACCCAGTACTTC.

This clonotype was observed many times. V and J are TRBV7-9 and TRBJ2-5; 9 nucleotides line up with TRBD2. The V and J ends lost 4 bases and 13 bases, in that order; junction bases with no gene match: 13. Germline CDR1 reads SEHNR; CDR2 reads FQNEAQ (reference sequence). This CDR3 has 14 residues. The CDR3 sequence is CASSSSTGTSPMYF. In DNA, the CDR3 is TGTGCCAGCAGCTCGTCAACCGGGACTAGCCCCATGTACTTC. The full variable domain, completed using reference TRBV7-9 and TRBJ2-5, is DTGVSQNPRHKITKRGQNVTFRCDPISEHNRLYWYRQTLGQGPEFLTYFQNEAQLEKSRLLSDRFSAERPKGSFSTLEIQRTEQGDSAMYLCASSSSTGTSPMYFGPGTRLLVL.

The gene calls are TRBV19 and TRBJ2-5, with D possibly being TRBD2 (6 bases). The CDR3 covers 13 residues. CDR1 is LNHDA, CDR2 SQIVND, per germline (reference sequence). V lost 5 bases and J 5 bases, leaving 12 bases between the germline ends. The DNA for the CDR3 is TGTGCCAGTAGTTCGGGGACTTGGGAGACCCAGTACTTC. This encodes CASSSGTWETQYF. Full variable domain (remainder filled in from reference TRBV19 and TRBJ2-5): DGGITQSPKYLFRKEGQNVTLSCEQNLNHDAMYWYRQDPGQGLRLIYYSQIVNDFQKGDIAEGYSVSREKKESFPLTVTSAQKNPTAFYLCASSSGTWETQYFGPGTRLLVL.

The chain carries TRBV7-8 and TRBJ2-7; D remains unclear. This CDR3 spans 13 amino acids. The ends were cut back, 3 bases at V and 2 bases at J, with 8 bases in the middle. Germline V gene sequence: CDR1 SGHVS, CDR2 FQNEAQ. In DNA form, the CDR3 reads TGTGCCAGCAGCTTCCCACAGACCTACGAGCAGTACTTC. Protein: CASSFPQTYEQYF. Based on the CDR3 plus reference TRBV7-8 and TRBJ2-7, the full variable domain is GAGVSQSPRYKVAKRGQDVALRCDPISGHVSLFWYQQALGQGPEFLTYFQNEAQLDKSGLPSDRFFAERPEGSVSTLKIQRTQQEDSAVYLCASSFPQTYEQYFGPGTRLTVT.

The count of this clonotype is one. This sequence joins TRBV7-2 and TRBJ2-5, with 10 positions matching TRBD1. CDR3 size: 15 residues. The J segment lost 5 bases and the V segment lost 5 bases, leaving 8 bases of the junction unmatched. Germline V gives CDR1 SGHTA, CDR2 FQGNSA. The CDR3 sequence is CASSLRDRGGETQYF. The DNA of the CDR3 is TGTGCCAGCAGCCTCCGGGACAGGGGAGGGGAGACCCAGTACTTC.

The chain recombines TRBV6-5 with TRBJ2-7, with TRBD1 as a possible D gene (7 bases). The CDR3 consists of 15 residues. V lost 0 bases to trimming and J lost 5 bases, with 14 bases between them. Germline V gene lookup returns CDR1 MNHEY and CDR2 SVGAGI. The CDR3 DNA is TGTGCCAGCAGTTACTCGGGGCAGGGGGGCGACGAGCAGTACTTC. This sequence encodes CASSYSGQGGDEQYF.

The chain is built from TRBV24-1 and TRBJ1-5; D perhaps matches TRBD1 (6 bases). Germline V gene data show CDR1 as KGHDR and CDR2 as SFDVKD. This CDR3 has 11 amino acids. V shed 5 bases and J shed 11 bases, with 9 bases lying between them. The CDR3 protein is CATSGDTTQHF. CDR3 bases: TGTGCCACCAGTGGGGACACCACCCAGCATTTT.

The chain recombines TRBV29-1 with TRBJ1-1; D ambiguous. The V and J ends lost 6 bases and 1 base respectively, with 9 bases between them. The CDR3 extends over 12 amino acids. Germline-derived CDR1 and CDR2 are SQVTM and ANQGSEA. The CDR3 DNA reads as TGCAGCGTGACCCGGGGGAACACTGAAGCTTTCTTT. It yields the protein CSVTRGNTEAFF.

This clonotype was observed a handful of times. The genes are TRBV24-1 and TRBJ2-7, with TRBD2 matching over 8 bases. V gave up 11 bases and J gave up 4 bases; unmatched junction bases: 15. CDR3 length equals 15 residues. In germline, CDR1 is KGHDR, CDR2 SFDVKD. CDR3 nucleotide sequence: TGTGCCAGCAGCGAGACTAGCGAGGGAACTTACGAGCAGTACTTC. Residues: CASSETSEGTYEQYF.